A selection of T cell receptor beta chains follows, all from one sample in a study of T cell responses to AZD1222 COVID-19 vaccine. Profiling relied on immunoSEQ multiplex PCR, and the TCRdb table lists in-frame clones only, not all of them. This table holds around 130,000 clones, roughly 93% found once. The material sequenced was peripheral blood, taken on day 0 of AZD1222 vaccination. The receptors shown here come from an adult in good health. The CDR3 runs from the conserved cysteine through the conserved F or W. The order of the fields is D gene, V gene, J gene, clone size, CDR3 protein, CDR3 DNA. The D gene is left open where the match is weak. Where a row states a size, it is once, few, many or the class of an expanded clone; other rows omit it.

d_call: -
v_call: TRBV3-1/TRBV3-2
j_call: TRBJ2-5
clone_size: -
cdr3_aa: CASSQGTRGTQYF
cdr3_nt: TGTGCCAGCAGCCAGGGGACCCGTGGGACCCAGTACTTC

d_call: -
v_call: TRBV3-1/TRBV3-2
j_call: TRBJ1-4
clone_size: -
cdr3_aa: CASSQDRAGSREKLFF
cdr3_nt: TGTGCCAGCAGCCAAGATCGGGCAGGGTCAAGGGAAAAACTGTTTTTT

d_call: -
v_call: TRBV5-6
j_call: TRBJ2-7
clone_size: -
cdr3_aa: CASSLRPGDPYEQYF
cdr3_nt: TGTGCCAGCAGCTTGCGTCCGGGGGACCCCTACGAGCAGTACTTC

d_call: TRBD2
v_call: TRBV7-8
j_call: TRBJ2-3
clone_size: -
cdr3_aa: CASGSGSQVNTQYF
cdr3_nt: TGTGCCAGCGGGAGCGGGAGTCAAGTGAATACGCAGTATTTT

d_call: TRBD2
v_call: TRBV19
j_call: TRBJ2-7
clone_size: -
cdr3_aa: CASSIVAGGYEQYF
cdr3_nt: TGTGCCAGTAGTATTGTAGCGGGAGGCTACGAGCAGTACTTC

d_call: -
v_call: TRBV25-1
j_call: TRBJ2-2
clone_size: -
cdr3_aa: CASSGYSNTGELFF
cdr3_nt: TGTGCCAGCAGTGGGTATTCGAACACCGGGGAGCTGTTTTTT

d_call: -
v_call: TRBV14
j_call: TRBJ1-1
clone_size: -
cdr3_aa: CASSQDYGNTEAFF
cdr3_nt: TGTGCCAGCAGCCAAGATTACGGGAACACTGAAGCTTTCTTT

d_call: -
v_call: TRBV5-5
j_call: TRBJ1-5
clone_size: -
cdr3_aa: CASSLAPKGKPQHF
cdr3_nt: TGTGCCAGCAGCTTGGCGCCAAAGGGGAAGCCCCAGCATTTT

d_call: TRBD2
v_call: TRBV28
j_call: TRBJ2-5
clone_size: -
cdr3_aa: CASSPPVAGLETQYF
cdr3_nt: TGTGCCAGCAGTCCCCCGGTAGCGGGGTTAGAGACCCAGTACTTC

d_call: -
v_call: TRBV7-2
j_call: TRBJ1-5
clone_size: -
cdr3_aa: CASSLGGFGNQPQHF
cdr3_nt: TGTGCCAGCAGCCTGGGGGGTTTCGGCAATCAGCCCCAGCATTTT

d_call: -
v_call: TRBV10-1
j_call: TRBJ1-1
clone_size: -
cdr3_aa: CASSESTAEAFF
cdr3_nt: TGCGCCAGCAGTGAGTCGACGGCTGAAGCTTTCTTT

d_call: -
v_call: TRBV10-1
j_call: TRBJ2-1
clone_size: -
cdr3_aa: CASSTGTANEQFF
cdr3_nt: TGCGCCAGCTCCACAGGGACCGCCAATGAGCAGTTCTTC

d_call: -
v_call: TRBV9
j_call: TRBJ2-7
clone_size: -
cdr3_aa: CASSRGGSYEQYF
cdr3_nt: TGTGCCAGCAGCCGCGGCGGGTCCTACGAGCAGTACTTC

d_call: -
v_call: TRBV5-4
j_call: TRBJ1-4
clone_size: -
cdr3_aa: CASSSPGLNEKLFF
cdr3_nt: TGTGCCAGCAGCTCCCCAGGGTTAAATGAAAAACTGTTTTTT

d_call: -
v_call: TRBV7-9
j_call: TRBJ2-5
clone_size: -
cdr3_aa: CASSLSSRELETQYF
cdr3_nt: TGTGCCAGCAGCCTATCTTCTCGGGAGCTGGAGACCCAGTACTTC

d_call: -
v_call: TRBV6-6
j_call: TRBJ2-7
clone_size: -
cdr3_aa: CASSYSSPGEQYF
cdr3_nt: TGTGCCAGCAGTTACTCGAGTCCGGGCGAGCAGTACTTC

d_call: TRBD1
v_call: TRBV7-9
j_call: TRBJ2-4
clone_size: few
cdr3_aa: CASSLGTGIHGAKNIQYF
cdr3_nt: TGTGCCAGCAGCTTAGGGACAGGGATTCACGGGGCCAAAAACATTCAGTACTTC

d_call: -
v_call: TRBV4-1
j_call: TRBJ1-4
clone_size: -
cdr3_aa: CASSHRDSATNEKLFF
cdr3_nt: TGCGCCAGCAGCCACAGGGATTCTGCAACTAATGAAAAACTGTTTTTT

d_call: -
v_call: TRBV9
j_call: TRBJ2-2
clone_size: -
cdr3_aa: CASSVASGRSGELFF
cdr3_nt: TGTGCCAGCAGCGTAGCATCGGGACGGTCCGGGGAGCTGTTTTTT

d_call: -
v_call: TRBV24-1
j_call: TRBJ1-5
clone_size: once
cdr3_aa: CATSDPGQGQPQHF
cdr3_nt: TGTGCCACCAGTGATCCAGGGCAGGGACAGCCCCAGCATTTT

d_call: -
v_call: TRBV30
j_call: TRBJ1-3
clone_size: -
cdr3_aa: CAWSATRNTIYF
cdr3_nt: TGTGCCTGGAGTGCCACGAGAAACACCATATATTTT

d_call: TRBD1
v_call: TRBV18
j_call: TRBJ1-2
clone_size: -
cdr3_aa: CASSSTGMYGYTF
cdr3_nt: TGTGCCAGCTCATCGACAGGGATGTATGGCTACACCTTC

d_call: -
v_call: TRBV5-6
j_call: TRBJ2-7
clone_size: -
cdr3_aa: CASSPSQRLYEQYF
cdr3_nt: TGTGCCAGCAGCCCCTCCCAGCGGCTCTACGAGCAGTACTTC

d_call: -
v_call: TRBV21-1
j_call: TRBJ1-1
clone_size: -
cdr3_aa: CASNPAAGHSPKGDYTEAFF
cdr3_nt: TGTGCCAGCAACCCCGCGGCGGGTCATAGCCCAAAGGGGGATTACACTGAAGCTTTCTTT

d_call: -
v_call: TRBV6-5
j_call: TRBJ1-1
clone_size: -
cdr3_aa: CASRPMAGETEAFF
cdr3_nt: TGTGCCAGCAGACCCATGGCGGGGGAAACTGAAGCTTTCTTT

d_call: -
v_call: TRBV28
j_call: TRBJ1-2
clone_size: -
cdr3_aa: CATISYGYTF
cdr3_nt: TGTGCCACCATTTCCTATGGCTACACCTTC

d_call: -
v_call: TRBV29-1
j_call: TRBJ1-1
clone_size: few
cdr3_aa: CSVAPALGAFF
cdr3_nt: TGCAGCGTTGCCCCCGCCTTAGGAGCTTTCTTT

d_call: -
v_call: TRBV5-4
j_call: TRBJ2-5
clone_size: -
cdr3_aa: CASSQGQQETQYF
cdr3_nt: TGTGCCAGCAGCCAGGGACAACAAGAGACCCAGTACTTC

d_call: TRBD1
v_call: TRBV29-1
j_call: TRBJ2-1
clone_size: -
cdr3_aa: CSVEYETGLFF
cdr3_nt: TGCAGCGTTGAATACGAGACAGGGCTGTTCTTC

d_call: -
v_call: TRBV7-6
j_call: TRBJ2-5
clone_size: -
cdr3_aa: CASSLEVGPDQETQYF
cdr3_nt: TGTGCCAGCAGCTTAGAAGTCGGGCCCGACCAAGAGACCCAGTACTTC

d_call: TRBD1
v_call: TRBV12-3/TRBV12-4
j_call: TRBJ1-1
clone_size: -
cdr3_aa: CASSVAGGTEAFF
cdr3_nt: TGTGCCAGCAGTGTCGCAGGGGGCACTGAAGCTTTCTTT

d_call: -
v_call: TRBV4-1
j_call: TRBJ1-1
clone_size: -
cdr3_aa: CASSTDSMNTEAFF
cdr3_nt: TGCGCCAGCAGCACCGACAGCATGAACACTGAAGCTTTCTTT

d_call: -
v_call: TRBV6-5
j_call: TRBJ1-1
clone_size: -
cdr3_aa: CASIRFRENTEAFF
cdr3_nt: TGTGCCAGCATTAGATTCCGGGAGAACACTGAAGCTTTCTTT

d_call: -
v_call: TRBV15
j_call: TRBJ1-1
clone_size: once
cdr3_aa: CATSRDRKTSEAFF
cdr3_nt: TGTGCCACCAGCAGAGATCGTAAGACAAGTGAAGCTTTCTTT

d_call: -
v_call: TRBV19
j_call: TRBJ2-7
clone_size: -
cdr3_aa: CASSRGLFSYEQYF
cdr3_nt: TGTGCCAGTAGCAGGGGACTATTCTCCTACGAGCAGTACTTC

d_call: -
v_call: TRBV7-9
j_call: TRBJ1-1
clone_size: once
cdr3_aa: CASSTVANTEAFF
cdr3_nt: TGTGCCAGCAGTACTGTAGCGAACACTGAAGCTTTCTTT

d_call: -
v_call: TRBV28
j_call: TRBJ1-1
clone_size: -
cdr3_aa: CASSLTSFTEAFF
cdr3_nt: TGTGCCAGCAGTCTCACATCATTCACTGAAGCTTTCTTT

d_call: TRBD1
v_call: TRBV6-5
j_call: TRBJ2-3
clone_size: -
cdr3_aa: CASIPGTGADTQYF
cdr3_nt: TGTGCCAGCATCCCCGGGACAGGGGCAGATACGCAGTATTTT

d_call: -
v_call: TRBV27
j_call: TRBJ2-6
clone_size: -
cdr3_aa: CASSSSGANVLTF
cdr3_nt: TGTGCCAGCAGTTCCTCTGGGGCCAACGTCCTGACTTTC

d_call: TRBD2
v_call: TRBV2
j_call: TRBJ2-1
clone_size: -
cdr3_aa: CARGTSGRVYNEQFF
cdr3_nt: TGTGCCAGAGGGACTAGCGGGAGAGTTTACAATGAGCAGTTCTTC

d_call: TRBD1
v_call: TRBV6-5
j_call: TRBJ2-1
clone_size: -
cdr3_aa: CASRPGQGTDEQFF
cdr3_nt: TGTGCCAGCAGACCGGGACAGGGGACCGATGAGCAGTTCTTC

d_call: -
v_call: TRBV23-1
j_call: TRBJ2-3
clone_size: once
cdr3_aa: CASSQSVQGEMTRVRRSTDTQYF
cdr3_nt: TGCGCCAGCAGTCAATCGGTTCAGGGAGAGATGACTCGTGTGCGTCGAAGCACAGATACGCAGTATTTT